The T cell receptor (beta chain) under discussion was sequenced for a study of identical twins (dated by TCRdb to about 2016). For context, the study as a whole: To test whether fetal clonotypes persist, this study deep-sequenced TCR alpha and beta repertoires from monozygotic twins, from unrelated adults of various ages, and from cord blood. Replicate twin experiments were performed at different times using different library preparation protocols to rule out contamination. What the work shows at the level of the full study, not this receptor alone: Abundant cord blood beta clonotypes carried fewer insertions; young adult naive repertoires showed a weaker similar trend, while memory repertoires showed none. Compared with coincidental sharing between unrelated individuals, out-of-frame TCR alpha sequences shared between twins showed an excess of sequences with low generation probability. Because the same donors could not be followed over many years, the conclusions depended on cross-sectional statistical analysis. Invariant T cells such as MAIT and iNKT could partly confound zero-insertion analyses, although diverse VJ usage argued against such confounding for most clonotypes. In monozygotic twins, recombination models systematically underestimated out-of-frame TCR alpha sharing, but the models matched the sharing seen between unrelated individuals. Excess twin sharing in beta out-of-frame sequences was weaker because fewer shared sequences lowered the signal-to-noise ratio.

The library was made by 5' RACE. These reads were obtained on an Illumina HiSeq 2000. Template switching added a universal primer binding site, and the final cDNA carried a unique molecular identifier that allowed TCR cDNA molecules to be counted accurately. Specific primers in the conserved constant-segment region were used to synthesize first-strand cDNA for the TCR alpha and beta chains. To control for contamination, every cDNA library was double barcoded, receiving both a SMART-Mk sample barcode and Illumina barcodes. Two successive PCR steps introduced TruSeq adapter sequences along with Illumina sample barcodes. The Illumina HiSeq platform was used with custom primers to sequence TCR alpha and beta cDNA libraries. The original pipeline was this. MiGEC processed the raw reads to extract unique molecular identifiers, while MiXCR was used to determine the CDR3 positions. Recombination models were inferred per individual with the repgenHMM and IGoR tools using an EM algorithm. Shared clonotypes were analyzed with the tcR package in R, and sharing was normalized by the product of cloneset sizes. Out-of-frame nonproductive sequences were analyzed to study raw recombination free of thymic and clonal selection effects. The public reads were run again by TCRdb, first through fastp at Q25 and then through MiXCR, and only productive beta chains were kept. All rows with the same CDR3 protein become a single entry with the most common DNA and genes. The V and J calls were determined by TCRdb, not by the authors. A total of 1.5 million to 2 million distinct CDR3 sequences appear in this sample, roughly 35% of them only once. The top ten clones comprise 0.25% to 0.3% of the sample.

Only healthy Caucasian donors were included. Based on the germline V gene, the CDR1 and CDR2 sequences are KGHDR and SFDVKD. From the cysteine through the phenylalanine, the CDR3 covers 14 amino acids. The kept DNA is CDR3 alone, 42 bases in frame from the first base. Trimming removed 2 bases from V and 0 bases from J, leaving 4 bases between the germline ends. This clonotype appeared a few times. Its target antigen remains unknown. No base quality values were provided; no much bigger clone lies one nucleotide off. This sequence originates from a newborn girl in good health. Material: cord blood. The chain is made from TRBV24-1 and TRBJ2-1; confidence is insufficient to name the D gene. For the CDR3, the sequence is CATSDWVSYNEQFF. The DNA sequence reads TGTGCCACCAGTGATTGGGTCTCCTACAATGAGCAGTTCTTC.